The 17 T cell receptor beta chains below were found in one sample sequenced in a study of cytomegalovirus exposure and HLA in healthy donors. The PCR ran on 60 Vbeta and 13 Jbeta primers. This table comes from immunoSEQ multiplex PCR, and its TCRdb copy is limited to in-frame clones, with some not included. The sample consists of about 140,000 clones, 8.5% to 10% of them appearing once. Sequencing was done on a sample of PBMCs. These receptors were obtained from a man over 45 in good health and CMV-seronegative.

Only one count was recorded for this clone. The chain joins TRBV18 to TRBJ1-5; the match to TRBD1 covers 10 bases. Germline trimming cut 2 bases from V and 2 bases from J; bases unmatched to any gene: 3. The CDR3 is 16 residues long. Germline assignment: CDR1 KGHSH and CDR2 LQKENI. The CDR3, as DNA: TGTGCCAGCTCACCAGGACAGGGGGGCGGCAATCAGCCCCAGCATTTT. Its translation is CASSPGQGGGNQPQHF.

J is TRBJ1-2 and V is TRBV18; tentative D call: TRBD1 (5 bases). Germline V gene data show CDR1 as KGHSH and CDR2 as LQKENI. The ends were cut back, 3 bases at V and 0 bases at J, with 14 bases in the middle. This CDR3 spans 16 amino acids. The CDR3 loop reads CASSPVGGMTNYGYTF. The CDR3 nucleotides read TGTGCCAGCTCACCGGTCGGGGGTATGACTAACTATGGCTACACCTTC.

In its sample, this clone was seen many times. This chain uses TRBV30 with TRBJ1-2; 9 bases match TRBD1. The germline V gene encodes CDR1 GTSNPN and CDR2 SVGIG (reference sequence). J was trimmed by 5 bases and V by 5 bases; bases with no gene match: 12. The CDR3 runs 15 residues. The CDR3 coding sequence is TGTGCCTGGGAAGCGGGACAGGGCCGACCTTATGGCTACACCTTC. Translated: CAWEAGQGRPYGYTF.

V usage is TRBV12-2 and J usage is TRBJ2-3; the D call in the table, TRBD2, was not verified against the DNA. TRBV12-2 is described as a pseudogene. This CDR3 comprises 11 residues. CDR3 sequence: CASRLGLTQYF. The DNA for the CDR3 is TGTGCAAGTCGCTTAGGACTTACGCAGTATTTT.

The V call is TRBV30, the J call TRBJ2-5, with 8 bases that match TRBD1. This CDR3 has 15 residues. CDR1 and CDR2 from the germline V gene are GTSNPN and SVGIG (reference sequence). The J segment lost 3 bases and the V segment lost 4 bases, leaving 10 bases of the junction unmatched. CDR3 bases: TGTGCCTGGACACCGGGACAGGTTCGAAAAGAGACCCAGTACTTC. The encoded protein is CAWTPGQVRKETQYF.

In this sample, this clone turned up a few times. The genes are TRBV5-1 and TRBJ2-5; 7 nucleotides align to TRBD1. V was clipped by 2 bases and J by 5 bases; unmatched bases: 9. Germline-derived CDR1 and CDR2 are SGHRS and YFSETQ. This CDR3 is 15 amino acids long. The DNA of the CDR3 is TGCGCCAGCAGCTTACCACAGGGGACCCAGGAGACCCAGTACTTC. It specifies CASSLPQGTQETQYF. Supplemented by reference TRBV5-1 and TRBJ2-5, the full variable domain reads KAGVTQTPRYLIKTRGQQVTLSCSPISGHRSVSWYQQTPGQGLQFLFEYFSETQRNKGNFPGRFSGRQFSNSRSEMNVSTLELGDSALYLCASSLPQGTQETQYFGPGTRLLVL.

V gene TRBV9 combines with J gene TRBJ2-1, with 9 nucleotides matching TRBD1. V lost 0 bases to trimming and J lost 0 bases; unmatched junction nucleotides: 13. The CDR3 runs 20 residues. Germline CDR1 and CDR2: SGDLS and YYNGEE. CDR3 loop: CASSVARTGDSRSSYNEQFF. As DNA, the CDR3 is TGTGCCAGCAGCGTAGCTAGGACAGGGGATTCCCGGAGCTCCTACAATGAGCAGTTCTTC.

The DNA of the CDR3 is TGTGCCTGGAGTGTACGGGGAGCTGACACTGAAGCTTTCTTT. Its protein product is CAWSVRGADTEAFF. The chain combines TRBV30 with TRBJ1-1; D unclear. The CDR3 loop spans 14 amino acids. Germline V lookup: CDR1 GTSNPN, CDR2 SVGIG (reference sequence). V was pared by 0 bases and J by 3 bases, with 11 bases between.

The chain employs TRBV5-4 and TRBJ1-2, with a possible D match to TRBD1 (5 bases). V lost 4 bases, J lost 0 bases, and 13 bases lay in between. CDR3 length: 15 amino acids. The germline V gene has CDR1 SGHNT and CDR2 YYREEE (reference sequence). This chain's CDR3 is CASSRDRITNYGYTF. DNA for the CDR3: TGTGCCAGCAGCCGCGACAGAATTACTAACTATGGCTACACCTTC.

The chain joins TRBV19 to TRBJ2-3; 10 positions agree with TRBD2. The trim removed 7 bases at V and 2 bases at J, leaving 15 bases unmatched. Germline-derived CDR1 and CDR2 are LNHDA and SQIVND (reference sequence). This CDR3 has 18 residues. CDR3 coding DNA: TGTGCCAGTACTCAAGGGTTAAGAGCGGGGGGGAACACAGATACGCAGTATTTT. Protein product: CASTQGLRAGGNTDTQYF.

This clone has more than one count but fewer than ten. V is TRBV30 and J is TRBJ2-1; 14 bases are a match to TRBD2. V lost 3 bases and J lost 2; bases outside the gene matches: 15. The CDR3 extends over 20 amino acids. Germline CDR1 reads GTSNPN; CDR2 reads SVGIG (reference sequence). For the CDR3, the DNA is TGTGCCTGGAGCCTTATTACCGGGACTAGCGGGAGAAGGACCTACAATGAGCAGTTCTTC. This codes for CAWSLITGTSGRRTYNEQFF.

The chain has TRBV28 and TRBJ1-4; the D is unclear. Germline CDR1 and CDR2: MDHEN and SYDVKM. The V and J ends lost 5 bases and 7 bases respectively, with 8 bases between them. This CDR3 is 12 amino acids long. The CDR3 loop reads CASSGRLEKLFF. The CDR3 region has the DNA TGTGCCAGCAGTGGAAGACTTGAAAAACTGTTTTTT.

The gene calls are TRBV25-1 and TRBJ2-7; D may be TRBD1 (6 bases). Trimming cost V 4 bases and J 4 bases, with 20 bases left between them. CDR3 length: 16 residues. Germline V CDR1 and CDR2: MGHDK, SYGVNS. CDR3 nucleotide sequence: TGTGCCAGCAGTGTAGGGAGCACAGGGACCGCTTACGAGCAGTACTTC. This translates into CASSVGSTGTAYEQYF.

This clone was counted between two and nine times. The J gene is TRBJ2-7, the V gene TRBV29-1; no clear D gene. Germline V gene lookup returns CDR1 SQVTM and CDR2 ANQGSEA. The CDR3 has 10 amino acids. V lost 0 bases and J lost 6, with 3 bases in between. The CDR3 bases are TGCAGCGTTGAAGATCTCGAGCAGTACTTC. Residues: CSVEDLEQYF.

This chain links TRBV27 with TRBJ1-1, with 8 bases matching TRBD1. CDR3 length: 18 residues. Germline V lookup: CDR1 MNHEY, CDR2 SMNVEV (reference sequence). The junction had 16 bases not matched to a gene; V was cut back by 6 bases and J by 1 base. For the CDR3, the DNA is TGTGCCAGCAGGACAGGGGACGGGGTTTTTGACTCGAACACTGAAGCTTTCTTT. It yields the protein CASRTGDGVFDSNTEAFF.

The chain links TRBV28 to TRBJ2-7; D may be TRBD2 (6 bases). With 7 bases removed from V and 4 bases from J, the gap between germline ends came to 11 bases. This CDR3 spans 12 amino acids. From germline, CDR1 is MDHEN and CDR2 SYDVKM. For the CDR3, the DNA is TGTGCCAGCAAGGCGGAGGGTTACGAGCAGTACTTC. Its translation is CASKAEGYEQYF.

DNA for the CDR3: TGTGCCAGCAGCCAACATCGAGCATCCCCCGGGGAGCTGTTTTTT. Translated: CASSQHRASPGELFF. The chain carries TRBV14 and TRBJ2-2; no firm D call. This CDR3 has 15 residues. From germline, CDR1 is SGHDN and CDR2 FVKESK. Trimming stripped 2 bases from V and 6 bases from J, with 13 bases between.